These 7 T cell receptor beta chains came from one sample sequenced in a study of blood T cell repertoires in COVID-19. Profiled with immunoSEQ multiplex PCR; TCRdb holds only in-frame clones, not every one. The sample shows approximately 90,000 clones, about four fifths of them seen only once. The sample comprised peripheral blood. The receptors come from a man in his 70s with COVID-19, enrolled during active disease.

As concerns this clone: Additional DNA sequences in this sample encode the identical CDR3. J is TRBJ1-3 and V is TRBV5-1, with D tentatively TRBD1 (6 bases). V lost 4 bases to trimming and J lost 6 bases, with 14 bases between them. This CDR3 contains 14 residues. Germline lookup yields CDR1 SGHRS and CDR2 YFSETQ. The CDR3 bases are TGCGCCAGCAGCGTACAGGGTCAGGAAAACACCATATATTTT. This encodes CASSVQGQENTIYF.

This chain uses TRBV6-5 with TRBJ1-1, with D perhaps TRBD1 (6 bases). This CDR3 is 16 amino acids long. Deletions cut 4 bases from V and 6 bases from J, with 21 bases between. Germline CDR1 reads MNHEY; CDR2 reads SVGAGI. CDR3 loop: CASSFPPDTRGPEAFF. The DNA for the CDR3 is TGTGCCAGCAGTTTCCCTCCCGACACCAGGGGCCCTGAAGCTTTCTTT.

CDR3 nucleotides: TGTGCCTGGAGTAGCGGGAGTAGGTTAGAGACCCAGTACTTC. This sequence encodes CAWSSGSRLETQYF. The J gene is TRBJ2-5, the V gene TRBV30; TRBD2 matches 8 bases. CDR1 GTSNPN and CDR2 SVGIG come from the germline V gene (reference sequence). The CDR3 is 14 residues long. V lost 2 bases and J lost 4; bases outside the gene matches: 6. The full variable domain, with the rest looked up from reference TRBV30 and TRBJ2-5, is SQTIHQWPATLVQPVGSPLSLECTVEGTSNPNLYWYRQAAGRGLQLLFYSVGIGQISSEVPQNLSASRPQDRQFILSSKKLLLSDSGFYLCAWSSGSRLETQYFGPGTRLLVL.

V and J are TRBV19 and TRBJ1-2; no definite D call. The CDR3 consists of 16 residues. The germline V and J ends were trimmed by 5 bases and 7 bases, with 23 bases remaining between them. Germline CDR1 is LNHDA and CDR2 is SQIVND (reference sequence). The CDR3 DNA reads as TGTGCCAGTAGTCGACCAGGCGATGCGAGCCGTATTGGCTACACCTTC. This translates into CASSRPGDASRIGYTF.

In its sample, this clone was seen once. The chain recombines TRBV11-3 with TRBJ2-3, with 7 bases identical to TRBD2. Germline-derived CDR1 and CDR2 are SGHNT and YENEEA. V was clipped by 5 bases and J by 1 base; unmatched bases: 6. The CDR3 totals 15 residues. Here the CDR3 DNA reads TGTGCCAGCAGCCCGGGAGGCCTTCGCACAGATACGCAGTATTTT. Its translation: CASSPGGLRTDTQYF.

The chain has TRBV12-2 and TRBJ2-7; TRBD2, the table's D call, lacks a check against the DNA. TRBV12-2 is designated a pseudogene. This CDR3 region has 16 residues. This CDR3 reads CASRLESLSSSYEQYF. CDR3 DNA: TGTGCAAGTCGCTTAGAAAGTCTCTCGAGCTCCTACGAGCAGTACTTC.

The J gene is TRBJ1-6, the V gene TRBV29-1; 10 bases align to TRBD1. V was pared by 5 bases and J by 8 bases, with 3 bases of the junction left unmatched. The CDR3 is made up of 13 amino acids. CDR1 and CDR2 (germline): SQVTM, ANQGSEA. CDR3 region: CSVSGTGDSPLHF. The CDR3 nucleotides read TGCAGCGTTTCCGGGACAGGGGATTCACCCCTCCACTTT.